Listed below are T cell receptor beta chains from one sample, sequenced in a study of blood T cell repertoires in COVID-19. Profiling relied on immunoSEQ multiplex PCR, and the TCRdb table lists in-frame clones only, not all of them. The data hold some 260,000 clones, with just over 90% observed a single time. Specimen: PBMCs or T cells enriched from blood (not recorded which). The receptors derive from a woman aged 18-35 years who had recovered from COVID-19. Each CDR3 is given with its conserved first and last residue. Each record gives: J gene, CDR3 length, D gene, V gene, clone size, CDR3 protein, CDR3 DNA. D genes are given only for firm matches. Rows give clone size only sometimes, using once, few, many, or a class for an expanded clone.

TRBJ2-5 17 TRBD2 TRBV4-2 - CASSQRPTSGRKETQYF TGTGCCAGCAGCCAACGCCCGACTAGCGGGAGAAAAGAGACCCAGTACTTC
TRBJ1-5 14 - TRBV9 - CASSPSREGQPQHF TGTGCCAGCAGCCCTAGCCGGGAGGGGCAGCCCCAGCATTTT
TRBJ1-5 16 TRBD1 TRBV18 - CASSPQGADPNQPQHF TGTGCCAGCTCGCCCCAGGGGGCCGATCCTAATCAGCCCCAGCATTTT
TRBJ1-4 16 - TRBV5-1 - CASSARDSTFNEKLFF TGCGCCAGCAGCGCCCGCGACAGCACTTTTAATGAAAAACTGTTTTTT
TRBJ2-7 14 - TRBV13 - CASSKQTVTYEQYF TGTGCCAGCAGCAAACAGACGGTGACCTACGAGCAGTACTTC
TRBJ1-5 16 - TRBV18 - CASSRTQAGSNQPQHF TGTGCCAGCTCACGAACCCAGGCCGGTAGCAATCAGCCCCAGCATTTT
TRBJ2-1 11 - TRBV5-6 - CATNGNNEQFF TGTGCCACCAACGGGAACAATGAGCAGTTCTTC
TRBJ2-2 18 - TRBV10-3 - CAIRRSGQLTPNTGELFF TGTGCCATCAGGAGGAGCGGTCAGCTCACCCCCAACACCGGGGAGCTGTTTTTT
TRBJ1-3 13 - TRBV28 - CASTRGAGNTIYF TGTGCCAGCACCCGAGGCGCTGGAAACACCATATATTTT
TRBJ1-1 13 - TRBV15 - CATSRGLNTEAFF TGTGCCACCAGCAGGGGGCTGAACACTGAAGCTTTCTTT
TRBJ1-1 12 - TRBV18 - CASSTGLTEAFF TGTGCCAGCTCCACAGGGTTGACTGAAGCTTTCTTT
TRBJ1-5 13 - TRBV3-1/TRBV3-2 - CASSQRSNQPQHF TGTGCCAGCAGCCAGAGAAGCAATCAGCCCCAGCATTTT
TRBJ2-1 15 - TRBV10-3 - CAIRGGPPRDNEQFF TGTGCCATCAGGGGGGGGCCCCCACGGGACAATGAGCAGTTCTTC
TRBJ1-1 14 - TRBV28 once CASSFGQLNTEAFF TGTGCCAGCAGTTTTGGACAGCTGAACACTGAAGCTTTCTTT
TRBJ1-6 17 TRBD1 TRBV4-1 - CASSPGQARRYRAPLHF TGCGCCAGCAGCCCAGGACAGGCTCGGAGGTATAGGGCACCCCTCCACTTT
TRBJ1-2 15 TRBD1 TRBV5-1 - CASSFGSGGNYGYTF TGCGCCAGCAGCTTCGGGTCAGGGGGGAACTATGGCTACACCTTC
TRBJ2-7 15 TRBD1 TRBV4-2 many CASSLGQGSADEQYF TGTGCCAGCAGCCTCGGACAGGGGTCGGCAGACGAGCAGTACTTC
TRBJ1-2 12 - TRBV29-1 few CSVEDRSYGYTF TGCAGCGTTGAAGACCGGAGCTATGGCTACACCTTC
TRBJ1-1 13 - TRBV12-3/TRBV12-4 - CASSHRVDTEAFF TGTGCCAGCAGCCACAGGGTGGACACTGAAGCTTTCTTT
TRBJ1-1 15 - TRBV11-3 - CASSPGGTGNTEAFF TGTGCCAGCAGCCCCGGGGGTACCGGTAACACTGAAGCTTTCTTT
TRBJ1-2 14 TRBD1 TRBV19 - CASSSDRVNYGYTF TGTGCCAGTAGTTCCGACAGGGTCAACTATGGCTACACCTTC
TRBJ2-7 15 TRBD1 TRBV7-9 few CASSLWRTGEYEQYF TGTGCCAGCAGCTTATGGCGGACAGGGGAATACGAGCAGTACTTC
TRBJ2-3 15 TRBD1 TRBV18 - CASSPPTGGLDTQYF TGTGCCAGCTCACCACCAACAGGGGGCTTGGATACGCAGTATTTT
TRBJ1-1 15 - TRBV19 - CASSIPPQGNTEAFF TGTGCCAGTAGTATCCCCCCACAGGGGAACACTGAAGCTTTCTTT